These 22 T cell receptor beta chains originate from one sample sequenced in a study of cytomegalovirus exposure and HLA in healthy donors. Produced via immunoSEQ multiplex PCR; TCRdb's table is partial and in-frame only. The sample has fewer than 200,000 clones; 95% to 96% are singletons. Specimen: PBMCs. These receptor sequences come from a young woman in good health and CMV-seronegative.

For the CDR3, the DNA is TGTGCCAGCAGCCGCCTGAGCGGGGGCCAAGAGACCCAGTACTTC. Amino acids: CASSRLSGGQETQYF. The chain combines TRBV4-2 with TRBJ2-5; 8 bases align to TRBD2. CDR1 is LGHNA and CDR2 is YNFKEQ in the germline V gene. V dropped 4 bases and J dropped 1; count of bases not matched to a gene: 5. The CDR3 spans 15 residues.

The chain employs TRBV18 and TRBJ1-5, with 8 bases matching TRBD1. After removal of 3 bases from V and 7 bases from J, the junction contained 14 bases not matched to a gene. The CDR3 is 17 amino acids. CDR1 is KGHSH and CDR2 is LQKENI in the germline V gene. The DNA of the CDR3 is TGTGCCAGCTCACCGGCCGGGACAGGCGGTGGAAGACAGCCCCAGCATTTT. It translates to CASSPAGTGGGRQPQHF.

The rearrangement links TRBV7-9 to TRBJ1-2, with no clear D. The CDR3 is 14 amino acids. V gave up 4 bases and J gave up 7 bases, with 16 bases separating them. Germline CDR1 is SEHNR and CDR2 is FQNEAQ (reference sequence). DNA for the CDR3: TGTGCCAGCAGCTATAGGGAGTTATCGTCTGGCTACACCTTC. The encoded protein is CASSYRELSSGYTF.

The chain combines TRBV6-5 with TRBJ1-1; D is ambiguous. Trimming took off 2 bases at V and 1 base at J, with 11 bases between the two ends. The CDR3 spans 15 residues. Germline CDR1 MNHEY, CDR2 SVGAGI. The CDR3 DNA is TGTGCCAGCAGTTACATCGGTGCAAAGAACACTGAAGCTTTCTTT. Its protein is CASSYIGAKNTEAFF.

The V gene is TRBV7-2, the J gene TRBJ2-2; TRBD1 might be the D (6 bases). This CDR3 contains 16 residues. V gave up 2 bases and J gave up 4 bases, with 14 bases separating them. Per the germline V gene, CDR1 is SGHTA and CDR2 is FQGNSA. The DNA for the CDR3 is TGTGCCAGCAGCTTAATGGCAGGGGCAAGCACCGGGGAGCTGTTTTTT. Protein: CASSLMAGASTGELFF.

V is TRBV14 and J is TRBJ2-1, with TRBD2 matching 13 bases. Germline lookup yields CDR1 SGHDN and CDR2 FVKESK. V lost 0 bases and J lost 0; bases outside the gene matches: 5. The CDR3 is 19 amino acids. In DNA, the CDR3 is TGTGCCAGCAGCCAAGATGACTGGACTAGCGGGAGCTCCTACAATGAGCAGTTCTTC. Protein product: CASSQDDWTSGSSYNEQFF. The full variable domain, completed using reference TRBV14 and TRBJ2-1, is EAGVTQFPSHSVIEKGQTVTLRCDPISGHDNLYWYRRVMGKEIKFLLHFVKESKQDESGMPNNRFLAERTGGTYSTLKVQPAELEDSGVYFCASSQDDWTSGSSYNEQFFGPGTRLTVL.

The genes are TRBV19 and TRBJ1-6; the match to TRBD1 covers 7 bases. Germline-derived CDR1 and CDR2 are LNHDA and SQIVND (reference sequence). V lost 7 bases, J lost 4 bases, and 7 bases stayed unmatched. The CDR3 runs 15 residues. The CDR3 is CASTTTGTYNSPLHF. CDR3 DNA: TGTGCCAGTACCACGACAGGGACGTATAATTCACCCCTCCACTTT.

This clone was found once. The genes are TRBV5-1 and TRBJ1-4; the match to TRBD1 covers 9 bases. Trimming removed 3 bases from V and 6 bases from J; junction bases left unmatched: 9. CDR1 is SGHRS, CDR2 YFSETQ, per germline. This CDR3 region has 16 residues. For the CDR3, the DNA is TGCGCCAGCAGCTCAGAACCGACAGGGGGGGATGAAAAACTGTTTTTT. This gives the protein CASSSEPTGGDEKLFF. Based on the CDR3 plus reference TRBV5-1 and TRBJ1-4, the full variable domain is KAGVTQTPRYLIKTRGQQVTLSCSPISGHRSVSWYQQTPGQGLQFLFEYFSETQRNKGNFPGRFSGRQFSNSRSEMNVSTLELGDSALYLCASSSEPTGGDEKLFFGSGTQLSVL.

V and J are TRBV19 and TRBJ2-7; 8 bases are a match to TRBD1. The CDR3 has 13 residues. J lost 6 bases, V lost 2 bases, and 3 bases had no gene match. Germline loops: CDR1 LNHDA, CDR2 SQIVND (reference sequence). The CDR3 region has the DNA TGTGCCAGTAGTATACAGGGGGCCTTCGAGCAGTACTTC. It encodes CASSIQGAFEQYF.

Worth noting for this clone: Other DNA sequences in the sample encode the same CDR3. The chain links TRBV19 to TRBJ1-1, with D maybe TRBD1 (5 bases). The V gene lost 3 bases and the J gene lost 1 base, with 9 bases spanning the gap. The CDR3 covers 14 residues. Per germline, CDR1 LNHDA and CDR2 SQIVND (reference sequence). CDR3 sequence reads: CASSIGQGNTEAFF. In nucleotides, the CDR3 is TGTGCCAGTAGTATTGGGCAGGGGAACACTGAAGCTTTCTTT.

This sequence joins TRBV6-6 and TRBJ2-7; perhaps TRBD1 as D (6 bases). Germline V CDR1 and CDR2: MNHNY, SVGAGI (reference sequence). V was trimmed by 0 bases and J by 9 bases, leaving 21 bases between them. The CDR3 consists of 16 residues. The CDR3, as DNA: TGTGCCAGCAGTTACTCGAGTCCAGGGCAGGGGCACGGGCAGTACTTC. Its translation is CASSYSSPGQGHGQYF.

The chain is built from TRBV7-2 and TRBJ2-1; 9 positions match TRBD1. CDR1 and CDR2 from the germline V gene are SGHTA and FQGNSA. Trimming took 4 bases from V and 3 from J; bases not matched to a gene: 10. The CDR3 runs 17 residues. DNA for the CDR3: TGTGCCAGCAGCTCCAAACCCGGGACAGGGCACTACAATGAGCAGTTCTTC. It specifies CASSSKPGTGHYNEQFF.

The V and J genes are TRBV29-1 and TRBJ2-1, with 9 bases identical to TRBD1. Trimming cost V 7 bases and J 4 bases; bases outside gene matches: 11. CDR1 and CDR2 from the germline V gene are SQVTM and ANQGSEA. The CDR3 is 15 residues long. This CDR3 reads CSAASTGGLYNEQFF. CDR3 DNA sequence: TGCAGCGCTGCCTCAACAGGGGGCCTGTACAATGAGCAGTTCTTC.

This rearrangement joins TRBV19 to TRBJ1-3, with D maybe TRBD1 (6 bases). Germline CDR1 is LNHDA and CDR2 is SQIVND (reference sequence). CDR3 size: 14 residues. The V end was cut by 8 bases, the J end by 0 bases, with 11 bases between. Written as DNA, the CDR3 is TGTGCCAGTCGACGAGGGGGCTCTGGAAACACCATATATTTT. This gives the protein CASRRGGSGNTIYF.

The chain links TRBV7-3 to TRBJ2-3; 7 bases are a match to TRBD2. The CDR3 contains 16 residues. With V trimmed by 4 bases and J by 1 base, 8 bases remained unmatched. The germline V gene has CDR1 SGHTA and CDR2 FQGTGA. The CDR3 sequence is CASSSYAAGGTDTQYF. CDR3 DNA sequence: TGTGCCAGCAGCTCCTACGCGGCGGGGGGCACAGATACGCAGTATTTT.

The genes are TRBV4-3 and TRBJ1-5; D is ambiguous. The length of the CDR3 is 13 residues. CDR1 LGHNA and CDR2 YSLEER come from the germline V gene. V lost 1 base, J lost 8 bases, and 9 bases lay in between. The chain's CDR3 is CASSQVVLEPQHF. CDR3 DNA: TGCGCCAGCAGCCAAGTAGTGTTGGAGCCCCAGCATTTT.

The chain carries TRBV19 and TRBJ1-4; D remains ambiguous. Deletions cut 3 bases from V and 8 bases from J, with 10 bases between. Germline V lookup: CDR1 LNHDA, CDR2 SQIVND (reference sequence). The CDR3 has 13 residues. CDR3 nucleotides: TGTGCCAGTAGTATTGATGAGGGAGAAAAACTGTTTTTT. Translated: CASSIDEGEKLFF.

Comment on this clone: Germline is not matched at one junction end, which may reflect a read error. The chain recombines TRBV30 with TRBJ1-2, with TRBD1 matching 7 bases. This CDR3 has 11 amino acids. Germline V gene sequence: CDR1 GTSNPN, CDR2 SVGIG (reference sequence). The CDR3 bases are TGTGCCTGGAGTGGGACAGGTCGACACCAATTC. Its protein product is CAWSGTGRHQF.

The CDR3 sequence is CASSQEPGPGQETQYF. The DNA for the CDR3 is TGCGCCAGCAGCCAGGAGCCCGGTCCGGGGCAAGAGACCCAGTACTTC. V and J are TRBV4-1 and TRBJ2-5; D may be TRBD2 (5 bases). CDR1 is MGHRA, CDR2 YSYEKL, per germline. Trimming removed 3 bases at V and 2 bases at J, with 16 bases between. The CDR3 spans 16 residues.

The chain joins TRBV4-1 to TRBJ1-1; 7 nucleotides line up with TRBD1. Germline-derived CDR1 and CDR2 are MGHRA and YSYEKL. The CDR3 has 14 residues. The junction had 3 bases not matched to a gene; V was cut back by 4 bases and J by 1 base. The CDR3 spells CASSPGQTNTEAFF. For the CDR3, the DNA is TGCGCCAGCAGCCCGGGACAGACGAACACTGAAGCTTTCTTT.

This chain joins TRBV18 and TRBJ2-1; 12 nucleotides line up with TRBD2. The germline V gene encodes CDR1 KGHSH and CDR2 LQKENI. The CDR3 consists of 17 residues. The trim removed 5 bases at V and 0 bases at J, leaving 5 bases unmatched. CDR3 residues: CASSNPLAGGSYNEQFF. The DNA of the CDR3 is TGTGCCAGCTCAAACCCACTAGCGGGGGGCTCCTACAATGAGCAGTTCTTC.

The chain joins TRBV4-2 to TRBJ2-7, with TRBD2 identical over 11 bases. The CDR3 totals 15 residues. The germline V gene encodes CDR1 LGHNA and CDR2 YNFKEQ. J lost 1 base, V lost 2 bases, and 1 base had no gene match. CDR3 sequence reads: CASSQTSGGSYEQYF. In DNA, the CDR3 is TGTGCCAGCAGCCAAACTAGCGGGGGATCCTACGAGCAGTACTTC.